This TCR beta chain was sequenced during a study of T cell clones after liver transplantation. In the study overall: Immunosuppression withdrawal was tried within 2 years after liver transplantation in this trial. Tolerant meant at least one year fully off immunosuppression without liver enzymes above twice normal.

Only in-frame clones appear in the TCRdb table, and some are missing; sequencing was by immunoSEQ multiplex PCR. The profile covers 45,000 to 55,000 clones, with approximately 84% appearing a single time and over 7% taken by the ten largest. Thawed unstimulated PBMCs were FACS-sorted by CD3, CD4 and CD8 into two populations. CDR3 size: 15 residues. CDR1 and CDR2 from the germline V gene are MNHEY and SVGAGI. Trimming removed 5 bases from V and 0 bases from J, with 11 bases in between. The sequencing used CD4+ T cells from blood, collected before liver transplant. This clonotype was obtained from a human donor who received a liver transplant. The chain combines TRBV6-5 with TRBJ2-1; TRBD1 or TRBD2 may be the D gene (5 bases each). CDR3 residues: CASSRGKGSYNEQFF. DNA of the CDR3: TGTGCCAGCAGTCGGGGCAAGGGCTCCTACAATGAGCAGTTCTTC.